The 29 T cell receptor beta chains presented below share a single source sample, sequenced in a study of cytomegalovirus exposure and HLA in healthy donors. The PCR used 60 Vbeta and 13 Jbeta primers. Clones were sequenced by immunoSEQ multiplex PCR, and TCRdb holds only the in-frame ones, with some missing. The sample shows roughly 71,000 clones, 70% to 75% of them seen only once. The sample was PBMCs. The source is a human donor in good health.

The chain is built from TRBV6-1 and TRBJ1-1; D is undetermined. Trimming stripped 4 bases from V and 11 bases from J, with 11 bases between. CDR1 and CDR2 from the germline V gene are MNHNS and SASEGT. This CDR3 region has 11 residues. The CDR3, as DNA: TGTGCCAGCAGTGGTCCGTCTCGGGCTTTCTTT. This translates into CASSGPSRAFF.

The CDR3 DNA reads TGTGCCAGCAGTTTATCACAGGGGCGAGGGGCCAACGTCCTGACTTTC. As protein: CASSLSQGRGANVLTF. V usage is TRBV27 and J usage is TRBJ2-6; 7 bases are shared with TRBD1. Trimming took 0 bases from V and 4 from J; bases not matched to a gene: 3. Germline V gene sequence: CDR1 MNHEY, CDR2 SMNVEV (reference sequence). The CDR3 loop spans 16 amino acids. The variable domain in full, with the rest retrieved from reference TRBV27 and TRBJ2-6, is EAQVTQNPRYLITVTGKKLTVTCSQNMNHEYMSWYRQDPGLGLRQIYYSMNVEVTDKGDVPEGYKVSRKEKRNFPLILESPSPNQTSLYFCASSLSQGRGANVLTFGAGSRLTVL.

The J gene is TRBJ1-2, the V gene TRBV4-1; D call uncertain. The germline gives CDR1 MGHRA, CDR2 YSYEKL. Trimming pared 3 bases from V and 3 bases from J, leaving 17 bases between. The CDR3 consists of 16 residues. The CDR3 nucleotides are TGCGCCAGCAGCCAGACGCCTGGGGAGTCGGACTATGGCTACACCTTC. It is translated as CASSQTPGESDYGYTF.

This clone has more than one count but fewer than ten. This rearrangement joins TRBV30 to TRBJ2-1, with 12 bases that match TRBD2. V trimming: 0 bases; J trimming: 9 bases; junction bases outside the gene matches: 6. Germline V gene sequence: CDR1 GTSNPN, CDR2 SVGIG (reference sequence). This CDR3 is built from 15 residues. The chain's CDR3 is CAWSVGLAGGTEQFF. CDR3 DNA sequence: TGTGCCTGGAGTGTAGGCCTAGCGGGAGGGACTGAGCAGTTCTTC.

This clone was seen a few times. The CDR3 bases are TGTGCCAGCCCTATGGGGACAGGGAACACCGGGGAGCTGTTTTTT. As protein: CASPMGTGNTGELFF. The genes are TRBV7-9 and TRBJ2-2, with 8 bases that match TRBD1. Looked up from germline, CDR1 is SEHNR and CDR2 is FQNEAQ (reference sequence). CDR3 length equals 15 residues. J gave up 1 base and V 8 bases, and 6 bases lay outside the gene matches.

The chain carries TRBV2 and TRBJ1-5; 7 nucleotides match TRBD1. Germline lookup yields CDR1 SNHLY and CDR2 FYNNEI. The CDR3 totals 15 residues. V shed 7 bases, J shed 2 bases, and the junction held 8 bases outside the gene matches. The chain's CDR3 is CASTSTGYGNQPQHF. The CDR3 bases are TGTGCCAGCACCTCGACAGGGTATGGCAATCAGCCCCAGCATTTT. The entire variable domain, with the rest obtained from reference TRBV2 and TRBJ1-5, is as follows: EPEVTQTPSHQVTQMGQEVILRCVPISNHLYFYWYRQILGQKVEFLVSFYNNEISEKSEIFDDQFSVERPDGSNFTLKIRSTKLEDSAMYFCASTSTGYGNQPQHFGDGTRLSIL.

The J gene is TRBJ2-1, the V gene TRBV9, with 11 bases fitting TRBD2. Losses at the gene ends were 0 bases for V and 1 base for J; bases not matched to a gene: 0. CDR1 is SGDLS and CDR2 is YYNGEE in the germline V gene. This CDR3 has 16 amino acids. CDR3 loop: CASSVGLAGSYNEQFF. The DNA of the CDR3 is TGTGCCAGCAGCGTAGGACTAGCGGGATCCTACAATGAGCAGTTCTTC.

V and J are TRBV30 and TRBJ2-7; 13 nucleotides line up with TRBD2. With V trimmed by 2 bases and J by 6 bases, 10 bases remained unmatched. Germline lookup yields CDR1 GTSNPN and CDR2 SVGIG (reference sequence). The CDR3 runs to 16 residues. CDR3 protein: CAWSRPPGLAGFEQYF. The CDR3, as DNA: TGTGCCTGGAGTCGACCCCCGGGACTAGCGGGATTCGAGCAGTACTTC.

The J gene is TRBJ1-1, the V gene TRBV19; D possibly corresponds to TRBD1 (5 bases). The CDR3 loop spans 12 amino acids. Trimming pared 5 bases from V and 7 bases from J, leaving 11 bases between. Looked up from germline, CDR1 is LNHDA and CDR2 is SQIVND (reference sequence). The CDR3 sequence is CASSSGQVEAFF. The CDR3 bases are TGTGCCAGTAGTTCAGGGCAGGTTGAAGCTTTCTTT.

V and J are TRBV7-9 and TRBJ1-1, with D possibly matching TRBD1 (5 bases). CDR3 size: 14 residues. The germline V and J ends were trimmed by 3 bases and 2 bases, with 10 bases remaining between them. Germline V lookup: CDR1 SEHNR, CDR2 FQNEAQ (reference sequence). The CDR3 nucleotides are TGTGCCAGCAGCTTGTCAGGGATTAACACTGAAGCTTTCTTT. Its translation: CASSLSGINTEAFF.

V and J are TRBV4-1 and TRBJ1-4, with D possibly being TRBD1 (6 bases). The CDR3 covers 14 residues. The germline V gene has CDR1 MGHRA and CDR2 YSYEKL. Trimming removed 0 bases at V and 6 bases at J, with 8 bases between. CDR3 residues: CASSQDRGDEKLFF. In DNA, the CDR3 is TGCGCCAGCAGCCAAGACAGGGGTGATGAAAAACTGTTTTTT.

In its sample, this clone was seen a few times. V gene TRBV11-3 combines with J gene TRBJ1-4; D is uncertain. V was clipped by 4 bases and J by 7 bases, with 10 bases between them. CDR3 length equals 13 residues. Germline V gene data show CDR1 as SGHNT and CDR2 as YENEEA. The CDR3 bases are TGTGCCAGCAGCTCCCCACCAGGTGAAAAACTGTTTTTT. Its translation is CASSSPPGEKLFF. The full variable domain, completed using reference TRBV11-3 and TRBJ1-4, is EAGVVQSPRYKIIEKKQPVAFWCNPISGHNTLYWYLQNLGQGPELLIRYENEEAVDDSQLPKDRFSAERLKGVDSTLKIQPAELGDSAVYLCASSSPPGEKLFFGSGTQLSVL.

The V call is TRBV7-8, the J call TRBJ2-1; possibly TRBD2 for D (7 bases). V lost 3 bases, J lost 0 bases, and 15 bases lay in between. The CDR3 contains 17 residues. Germline V CDR1 and CDR2: SGHVS, FQNEAQ. CDR3 nucleotide sequence: TGTGCCAGCAGCTTTAGGGGGGGGGCAAGCTCCTACAATGAGCAGTTCTTC. Amino acids: CASSFRGGASSYNEQFF. Drawing the rest from reference TRBV7-8 and TRBJ2-1, the complete variable domain is GAGVSQSPRYKVAKRGQDVALRCDPISGHVSLFWYQQALGQGPEFLTYFQNEAQLDKSGLPSDRFFAERPEGSVSTLKIQRTQQEDSAVYLCASSFRGGASSYNEQFFGPGTRLTVL.

The chain is built from TRBV5-1 and TRBJ1-2; D is unclear. The CDR3 loop spans 15 amino acids. V gave up 0 bases and J gave up 7 bases, with 16 bases separating them. The germline V gene encodes CDR1 SGHRS and CDR2 YFSETQ. CDR3 protein: CASSLEAAAAGGYTF. As DNA, the CDR3 is TGCGCCAGCAGCTTGGAGGCGGCCGCCGCGGGTGGCTACACCTTC.

This chain joins TRBV27 and TRBJ1-5, with TRBD1 matching over 7 bases. The CDR3 is 15 residues long. The germline CDR1 and CDR2 sequences are MNHEY and SMNVEV (reference sequence). Trimming removed 8 bases from V and 3 bases from J; junction bases left unmatched: 10. CDR3 loop: CASREGAWNNQPQHF. The CDR3 DNA reads as TGTGCCAGCCGGGAGGGGGCTTGGAACAATCAGCCCCAGCATTTT.

The rearrangement joins TRBV29-1 to TRBJ2-5; 7 bases agree with TRBD1. In germline, CDR1 is SQVTM, CDR2 ANQGSEA. With 5 bases clipped from V and 5 bases from J, the junction kept 8 bases outside the gene matches. The CDR3 sequence is 13 residues long. Here the CDR3 DNA reads TGCAGCGTTTCCGGGACAGTGGATGAGACCCAGTACTTC. Protein: CSVSGTVDETQYF.

The chain couples TRBV9 to TRBJ1-3; D is unclear. The CDR3 extends over 15 amino acids. The V gene lost 4 bases and the J gene lost 0 bases, with 11 bases spanning the gap. Germline values: CDR1 SGDLS, CDR2 YYNGEE. The CDR3 loop reads CASSSGLISGNTIYF. CDR3 bases: TGTGCCAGCAGCTCCGGACTCATCTCTGGAAACACCATATATTTT.

CDR3: CASSSGLAYYNEQFF. CDR3 DNA sequence: TGTGCCAGCAGCTCTGGACTAGCGTACTACAATGAGCAGTTCTTC. The J gene is TRBJ2-1, the V gene TRBV7-3, with 9 bases matching TRBD2. The V gene end was trimmed by 4 bases and the J gene end by 3 bases; junction bases not matched to a gene: 4. This CDR3 has 15 residues. Germline assignment: CDR1 SGHTA and CDR2 FQGTGA. The full variable domain, in which reference TRBV7-3 and TRBJ2-1 provide the parts outside the CDR3, is GAGVSQTPSNKVTEKGKYVELRCDPISGHTALYWYRQSLGQGPEFLIYFQGTGAADDSGLPNDRFFAVRPEGSVSTLKIQRTERGDSAVYLCASSSGLAYYNEQFFGPGTRLTVL.

This clone was counted only a few times. The rearrangement uses TRBV11-3 and TRBJ2-7, with D uncertain. Trimming left V 0 bases short and J 4 bases short, with 13 bases between. This CDR3 is 15 amino acids long. The V gene's germline CDR1 is SGHNT and CDR2 YENEEA. The CDR3 loop is CASSLDVTRWYEQYF. Here the CDR3 DNA reads TGTGCCAGCAGCTTAGACGTGACCAGGTGGTACGAGCAGTACTTC.

The chain joins TRBV10-1 to TRBJ2-4, with D perhaps TRBD1 (5 bases). Trimming stripped 2 bases from V and 5 bases from J, with 16 bases between. This CDR3 spans 16 amino acids. Germline CDR1 reads WNHNN; CDR2 reads SYGVQD (reference sequence). The CDR3 is CASSEGRGALQNIQYF. The CDR3, as DNA: TGCGCCAGCAGTGAGGGAAGGGGCGCCTTACAAAACATTCAGTACTTC.

This sequence joins TRBV7-3 and TRBJ2-3; 10 nucleotides agree with TRBD1. This CDR3 region has 16 residues. V lost 5 bases to trimming and J lost 4 bases; unmatched junction nucleotides: 9. Germline V gives CDR1 SGHTA, CDR2 FQGTGA. CDR3 region: CASSLQGQGLSDTQYF. CDR3 coding DNA: TGTGCCAGCAGCCTCCAGGGACAGGGGTTGTCAGATACGCAGTATTTT.

The chain links TRBV27 to TRBJ2-7, with 9 bases that match TRBD1. Trimming at V came to 7 bases and at J to 3 bases, leaving 13 bases not matched to a gene. The CDR3 runs 16 residues. The V gene's germline CDR1 is MNHEY and CDR2 SMNVEV (reference sequence). The CDR3 loop reads CASTVRRDRVIYEQYF. For the CDR3, the DNA is TGTGCCAGCACCGTTCGCCGGGACAGGGTCATCTACGAGCAGTACTTC.

The chain combines TRBV7-3 with TRBJ2-7; TRBD2 is a possible D gene (5 bases). CDR3 length: 14 amino acids. Trimming left V 5 bases short and J 0 bases short, with 11 bases between. From germline, CDR1 is SGHTA and CDR2 FQGTGA. This chain's CDR3 is CASSPSGGSYEQYF. CDR3 nucleotide sequence: TGTGCCAGCAGCCCGAGCGGAGGCTCCTACGAGCAGTACTTC. The entire variable domain, with the rest obtained from reference TRBV7-3 and TRBJ2-7, is as follows: GAGVSQTPSNKVTEKGKYVELRCDPISGHTALYWYRQSLGQGPEFLIYFQGTGAADDSGLPNDRFFAVRPEGSVSTLKIQRTERGDSAVYLCASSPSGGSYEQYFGPGTRLTVT.

The V call is TRBV13, the J call TRBJ2-7; 9 bases are shared with TRBD2. V dropped 1 base and J dropped 4; count of bases not matched to a gene: 5. Germline V gene lookup returns CDR1 PRHDT and CDR2 FYEKMQ (reference sequence). The CDR3 totals 15 residues. CDR3 in amino acids: CASSLEGSGSYEQYF. The CDR3 coding sequence is TGTGCCAGCAGCTTAGAAGGTAGCGGGAGTTACGAGCAGTACTTC.

The rearrangement joins TRBV6-6 to TRBJ1-4; no reliable D call. Trimming took 2 bases from V and 8 from J, leaving 12 bases between them. The CDR3 runs 14 residues. Germline V gene sequence: CDR1 MNHNY, CDR2 SVGAGI (reference sequence). The CDR3 reads CASSYQAEDEKLFF. In nucleotides, the CDR3 is TGTGCCAGCAGTTACCAGGCGGAGGACGAAAAACTGTTTTTT.

The V and J genes are TRBV5-1 and TRBJ2-2, with a possible D match to TRBD2 (6 bases). The CDR3 consists of 17 residues. Germline assignment: CDR1 SGHRS and CDR2 YFSETQ. Trimming pared 2 bases from V and 5 bases from J, leaving 19 bases between. The CDR3 sequence: CASSLEGLSGRTGELFF. CDR3 DNA sequence: TGCGCCAGCAGCTTAGAAGGACTATCGGGTCGGACCGGGGAGCTGTTTTTT.

The V and J genes are TRBV4-1 and TRBJ2-7, with 11 positions matching TRBD1. Germline trimming cut 0 bases from V and 2 bases from J; bases unmatched to any gene: 3. Germline V gene data show CDR1 as MGHRA and CDR2 as YSYEKL. The CDR3 is made up of 16 amino acids. The CDR3 protein is CASSQDVGQGAYEQYF. The CDR3 DNA is TGCGCCAGCAGCCAAGATGTGGGACAGGGGGCCTACGAGCAGTACTTC.

The rearrangement links TRBV7-9 to TRBJ1-1, with no clear D. Germline-derived CDR1 and CDR2 are SEHNR and FQNEAQ (reference sequence). The CDR3 runs 12 residues. The V and J ends lost 4 bases and 5 bases respectively, with 8 bases between them. DNA of the CDR3: TGTGCCAGCAGCTCTCGCGGGACTGAAGCTTTCTTT. Translated, it gives CASSSRGTEAFF. Supplemented by reference TRBV7-9 and TRBJ1-1, the full variable domain reads DTGVSQNPRHKITKRGQNVTFRCDPISEHNRLYWYRQTLGQGPEFLTYFQNEAQLEKSRLLSDRFSAERPKGSFSTLEIQRTEQGDSAMYLCASSSRGTEAFFGQGTRLTVV.

The rearrangement joins TRBV6-5 to TRBJ2-5; D is perhaps TRBD2 (6 bases). CDR1 is MNHEY, CDR2 SVGAGI, per germline. This CDR3 spans 16 amino acids. V gave up 3 bases and J gave up 1 base, with 15 bases separating them. The DNA for the CDR3 is TGTGCCAGCAGTTATTCGGGACTTCCGTCCCAAGAGACCCAGTACTTC. Encoded protein: CASSYSGLPSQETQYF.